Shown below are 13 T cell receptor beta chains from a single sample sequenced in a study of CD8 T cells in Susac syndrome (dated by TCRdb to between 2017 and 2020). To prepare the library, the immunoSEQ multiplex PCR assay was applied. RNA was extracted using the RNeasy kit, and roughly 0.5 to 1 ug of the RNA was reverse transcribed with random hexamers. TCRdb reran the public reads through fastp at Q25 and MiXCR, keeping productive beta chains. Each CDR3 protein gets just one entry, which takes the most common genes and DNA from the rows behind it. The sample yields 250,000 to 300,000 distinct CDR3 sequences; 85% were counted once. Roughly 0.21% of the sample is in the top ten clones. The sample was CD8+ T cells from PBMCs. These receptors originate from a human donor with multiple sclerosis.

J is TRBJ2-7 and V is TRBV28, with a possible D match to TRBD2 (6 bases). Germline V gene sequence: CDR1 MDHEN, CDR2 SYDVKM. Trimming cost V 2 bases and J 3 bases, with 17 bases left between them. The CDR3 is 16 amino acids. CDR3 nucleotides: TGTGCCAGCAGTTTAAATCCCCGGGACTCCAACTACGAGCAGTACTTC. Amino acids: CASSLNPRDSNYEQYF. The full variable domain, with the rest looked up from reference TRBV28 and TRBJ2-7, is DVKVTQSSRYLVKRTGEKVFLECVQDMDHENMFWYRQDPGLGLRLIYFSYDVKMKEKGDIPEGYSVSREKKERFSLILESASTNQTSMYLCASSLNPRDSNYEQYFGPGTRLTVT.

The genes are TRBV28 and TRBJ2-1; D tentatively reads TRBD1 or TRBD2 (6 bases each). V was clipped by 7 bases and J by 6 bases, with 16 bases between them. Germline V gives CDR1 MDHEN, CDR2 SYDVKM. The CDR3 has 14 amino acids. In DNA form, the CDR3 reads TGTGCCAGCACCGAACAGGGACTCGTCAATGAGCAGTTCTTC. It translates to CASTEQGLVNEQFF. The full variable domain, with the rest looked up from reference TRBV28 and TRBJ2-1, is DVKVTQSSRYLVKRTGEKVFLECVQDMDHENMFWYRQDPGLGLRLIYFSYDVKMKEKGDIPEGYSVSREKKERFSLILESASTNQTSMYLCASTEQGLVNEQFFGPGTRLTVL.

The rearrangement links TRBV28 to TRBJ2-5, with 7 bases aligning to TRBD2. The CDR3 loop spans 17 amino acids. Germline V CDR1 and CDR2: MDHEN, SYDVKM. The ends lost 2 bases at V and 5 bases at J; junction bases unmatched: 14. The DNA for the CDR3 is TGTGCCAGCAGTTTACGGCCCCTGGCGGGAGAGGGGGAGACCCAGTACTTC. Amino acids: CASSLRPLAGEGETQYF.

CDR3: CASSLWAGGQETQYF. DNA for the CDR3: TGTGCCAGCAGTTTATGGGCGGGAGGGCAAGAGACCCAGTACTTC. This chain connects TRBV27 to TRBJ2-5; the match to TRBD2 covers 9 bases. This CDR3 comprises 15 residues. V shed 1 base, J shed 2 bases, and the junction held 2 bases outside the gene matches. Germline loops: CDR1 MNHEY, CDR2 SMNVEV (reference sequence).

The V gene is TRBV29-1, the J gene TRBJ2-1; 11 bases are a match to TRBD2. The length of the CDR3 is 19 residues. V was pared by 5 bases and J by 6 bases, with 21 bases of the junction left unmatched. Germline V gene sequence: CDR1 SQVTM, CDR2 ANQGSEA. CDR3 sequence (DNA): TGCAGCGTTCTCACCTCGCCGGGACTAGCGGCGGCAGATGCCAATGAGCAGTTCTTC. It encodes CSVLTSPGLAAADANEQFF.

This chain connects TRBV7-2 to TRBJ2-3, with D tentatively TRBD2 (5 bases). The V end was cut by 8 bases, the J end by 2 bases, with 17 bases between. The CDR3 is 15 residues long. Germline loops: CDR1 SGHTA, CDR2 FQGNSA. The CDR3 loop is CASGELVGSTDTQYF. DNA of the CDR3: TGTGCCAGCGGGGAGCTGGTGGGCTCCACAGATACGCAGTATTTT.

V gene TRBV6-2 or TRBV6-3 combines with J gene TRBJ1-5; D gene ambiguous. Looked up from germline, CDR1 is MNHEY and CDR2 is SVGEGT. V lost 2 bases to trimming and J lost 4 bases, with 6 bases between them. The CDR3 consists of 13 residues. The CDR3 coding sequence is TGTGCCAGCAGTTACCCGGGGAATCAGCCCCAGCATTTT. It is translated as CASSYPGNQPQHF.

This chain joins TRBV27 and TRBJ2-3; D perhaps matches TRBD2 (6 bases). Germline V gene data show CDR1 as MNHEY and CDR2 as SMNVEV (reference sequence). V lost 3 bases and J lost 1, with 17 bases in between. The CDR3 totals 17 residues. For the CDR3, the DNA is TGTGCCAGCAGTTTTTCTAGCGCACCCAGGGGCACAGATACGCAGTATTTT. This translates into CASSFSSAPRGTDTQYF.

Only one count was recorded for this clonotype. The CDR3 region is CSARDFEVAGVENEQFF. The CDR3 bases are TGCAGTGCTAGAGATTTCGAGGTAGCGGGAGTAGAAAATGAGCAGTTCTTC. V is TRBV20-1 and J is TRBJ2-1; 9 nucleotides line up with TRBD2. Germline trimming cut 0 bases from V and 7 bases from J; bases unmatched to any gene: 13. Germline CDR1 reads DFQATT; CDR2 reads SNEGSKA (reference sequence). There are 17 residues in the CDR3.

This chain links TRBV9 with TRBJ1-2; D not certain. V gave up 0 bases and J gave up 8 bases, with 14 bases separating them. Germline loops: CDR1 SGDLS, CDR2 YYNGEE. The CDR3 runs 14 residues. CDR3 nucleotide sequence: TGTGCCAGCAGCGTAGGTAGAGGGTCCGGCGGCTACACCTTC. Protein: CASSVGRGSGGYTF.

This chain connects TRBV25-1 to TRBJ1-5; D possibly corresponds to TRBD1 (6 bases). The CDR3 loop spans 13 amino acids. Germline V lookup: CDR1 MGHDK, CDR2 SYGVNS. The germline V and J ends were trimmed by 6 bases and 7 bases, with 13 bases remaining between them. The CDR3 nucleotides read TGTGCCAGCAGCGAGGGGGTCTGGCAGCCCCAGCATTTT. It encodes CASSEGVWQPQHF.

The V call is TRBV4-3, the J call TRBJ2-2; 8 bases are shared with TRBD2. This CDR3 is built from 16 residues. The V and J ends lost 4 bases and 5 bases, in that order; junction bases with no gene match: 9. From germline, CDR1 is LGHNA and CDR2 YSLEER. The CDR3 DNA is TGCGCCAGCAGCCCAGTAGCGGGACTATTAACCGGGGAGCTGTTTTTT. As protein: CASSPVAGLLTGELFF.

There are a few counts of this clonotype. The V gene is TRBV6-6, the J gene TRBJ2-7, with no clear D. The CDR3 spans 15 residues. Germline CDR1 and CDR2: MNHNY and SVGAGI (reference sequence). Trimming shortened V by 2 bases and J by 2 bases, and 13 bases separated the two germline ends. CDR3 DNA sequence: TGTGCCAGCAGTTACAGGTCGAGTAGGGCCTACGAGCAGTACTTC. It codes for CASSYRSSRAYEQYF.